This TCR beta chain was retrieved from a study of blood T cell repertoires in COVID-19 (dated by TCRdb to 2018 to 2020). Concerning the study at large: Samples covering the acute and convalescent phases of COVID-19 were provided by collaborators in the United States, Italy and Spain. The material from the prospective study consisted of cDNA or gDNA derived from T cells, B-cell-depleted T cells, or PBMCs. Subjects who had been exposed to COVID-19, were actively infected with it, or had recovered from it provided the deeply sampled blood TCRbeta repertoires that made up the dataset. A freely available public database, intended as a resource for researchers studying the immune response to SARS-CoV-2, is where the repertoires were released. The samples were drawn from two sources: the first 160 participants of the ongoing ImmuneRACE study, and fewer than 1,500 subjects contributed by 6 global collaborators. The sample metadata nearly always contained a de-identified subject ID, COVID-19 status, age in years and sex. Where available, HLA class I and class II types were taken from metadata supplied by the sample provider and were not determined by assay-based typing. Results and caveats for the whole study, not just this receptor: The amount of clinical and demographic metadata varied by source and participant and was provided uncurated.

From cysteine to phenylalanine, the CDR3 is 16 amino acids long. The read is trimmed to its CDR3 DNA, 48 bases read in frame from base 1. The germline V gene specifies SNHLY as CDR1 and FYNNEI as CDR2. Unmatched junction bases come to 11, with V trimmed by 4 bases and J by 4 bases. The immunoSEQ Assay, a bias-controlled multiplex PCR, was used to amplify TCRbeta CDR3 regions from genomic DNA. The authors' analysis ran thus. Nucleated cell counts per sample were estimated from amplification of reference gene primers within the assay. Sequence reads were collapsed and filtered to measure the absolute abundance of every unique TCRbeta CDR3 rearrangement. For each sample, productive Simpson clonality was calculated by taking the square root of Simpson's diversity index across productive rearrangements. TCRdb took this table from immuneACCESS and kept in-frame rearrangements with V and J called. Such tables lack part of the clones; where checked against another copy, unresolved V genes explain under half of the gap, and the rest is unexplained. That table gives V, J and clone size, and the DNA gave D and trimming. For this sample the table gives over 90,000 clones, of which around 84% were detected only once. In total, the top ten clones hold more than 10% of the sample.

This clone showed up just a few times. Its antigen has not been determined. No much larger clonotype is one base removed from it; base qualities were not supplied. Each collaborating institution followed its own protocols to collect whole blood in K2EDTA tubes. Collaborator samples were shipped for TCRbeta analysis as frozen whole blood, isolated PBMCs, or DNA extracted from either sample type. The sequenced sample consisted of peripheral blood. The rearrangement combines TRBV2 with TRBJ1-1, with 8 bases aligning to TRBD1. The clonotype was recovered from a human donor in a cohort sampled during active COVID-19. In nucleotide form, the sequence is TGTGCCAGCAGTGCCTTTCCGACAGGGGTGGTCACTGAAGCTTTCTTT. Translated, this gives CASSAFPTGVVTEAFF. This CDR3, with the reference TRBV2 and TRBJ1-1 proteins standing in past its ends, gives the full variable domain EPEVTQTPSHQVTQMGQEVILRCVPISNHLYFYWYRQILGQKVEFLVSFYNNEISEKSEIFDDQFSVERPDGSNFTLKIRSTKLEDSAMYFCASSAFPTGVVTEAFFGQGTRLTVV.